Below, one T cell receptor beta chain is given with its context. In blood CD8+ and CD4+ T cells, TCR beta underwent sequencing. These data come from a study of CD8 T cells in Susac syndrome. Study as a whole: Patients with Susac syndrome were therapy-naive, taking corticosteroids, with some also receiving intravenous immunoglobulin, or taking intravenous immunoglobulin alone at the time their blood was drawn.

When the RNA was reverse transcribed, random hexamers were used with an input of about 0.5 to 1 ug. A multiplex approach, immunoSEQ multiplex PCR, amplified TCR beta CDR3 across 54 Vbeta and 13 Jbeta. TCRdb independently ran MiXCR on the immunoSEQ multiplex PCR reads; one entry per CDR3 protein. This table has 77,000 or so distinct CDR3 sequences, about 92% appearing once. The length of the CDR3 is 12 residues. V dropped 3 bases and J dropped 7 bases, with 10 bases sitting between them. The sample comprised CD4+ T cells from PBMCs. This TCR was sampled from a human donor with Susac syndrome. V usage is TRBV12-3 or TRBV12-4 and J usage is TRBJ2-7; D unresolved. In DNA form, the CDR3 reads TGTGCCAGCAGTTTGAGGAGAAGGGAGCAGTACTTC. The encoded protein is CASSLRRREQYF.